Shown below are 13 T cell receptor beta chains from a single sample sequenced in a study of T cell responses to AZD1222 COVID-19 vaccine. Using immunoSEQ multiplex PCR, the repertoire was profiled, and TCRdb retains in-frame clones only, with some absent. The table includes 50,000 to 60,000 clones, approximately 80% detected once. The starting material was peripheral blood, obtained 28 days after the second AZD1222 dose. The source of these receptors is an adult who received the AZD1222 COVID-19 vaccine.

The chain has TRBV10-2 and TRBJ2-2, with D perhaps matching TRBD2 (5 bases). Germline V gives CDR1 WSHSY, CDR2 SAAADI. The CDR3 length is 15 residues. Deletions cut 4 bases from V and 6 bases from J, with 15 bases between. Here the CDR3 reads CASSVVGATAGELFF. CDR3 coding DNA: TGCGCCAGCAGTGTAGTGGGAGCGACGGCCGGGGAGCTGTTTTTT.

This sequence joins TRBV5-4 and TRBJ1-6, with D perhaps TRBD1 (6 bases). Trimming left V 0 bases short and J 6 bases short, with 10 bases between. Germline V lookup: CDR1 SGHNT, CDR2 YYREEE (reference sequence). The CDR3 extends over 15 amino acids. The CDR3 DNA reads TGTGCCAGCAGCTTGGATGCCAGGGGTAATTCACCCCTCCACTTT. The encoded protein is CASSLDARGNSPLHF.

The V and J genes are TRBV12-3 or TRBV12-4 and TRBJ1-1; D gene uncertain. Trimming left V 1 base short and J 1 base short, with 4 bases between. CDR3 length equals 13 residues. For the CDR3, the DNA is TGTGCCAGCAGTTTAGTGGAGAACACTGAAGCTTTCTTT. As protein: CASSLVENTEAFF.

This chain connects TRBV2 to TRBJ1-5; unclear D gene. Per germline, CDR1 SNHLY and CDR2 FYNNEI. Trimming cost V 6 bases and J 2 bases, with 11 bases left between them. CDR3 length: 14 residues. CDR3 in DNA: TGTGCCAGCAGCGTGACCCATGGCAATCAGCCCCAGCATTTT. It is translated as CASSVTHGNQPQHF.

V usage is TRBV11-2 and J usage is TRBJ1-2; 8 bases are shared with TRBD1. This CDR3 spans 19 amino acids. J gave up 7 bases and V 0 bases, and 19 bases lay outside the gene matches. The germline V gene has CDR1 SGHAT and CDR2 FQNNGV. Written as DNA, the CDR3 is TGTGCCAGCAGCTTAGATAGCCCCCCGTTTTGGCAGGGGGCGGGTGGCTACACCTTC. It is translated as CASSLDSPPFWQGAGGYTF.

The CDR3 sequence is CASSQDSTGNYGYTF. The CDR3, as DNA: TGTGCCAGCAGCCAAGATTCCACAGGTAACTATGGCTACACCTTC. The chain is built from TRBV4-2 and TRBJ1-2; the D gene is possibly TRBD1 (5 bases). Germline V lookup: CDR1 LGHNA, CDR2 YNFKEQ. This CDR3 is built from 15 residues. V was pared by 0 bases and J by 1 base, with 9 bases between.

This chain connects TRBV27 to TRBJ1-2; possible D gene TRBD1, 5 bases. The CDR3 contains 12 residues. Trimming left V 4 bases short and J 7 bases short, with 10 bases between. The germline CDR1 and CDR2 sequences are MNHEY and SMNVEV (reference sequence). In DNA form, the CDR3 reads TGTGCCAGCAGTTCCCAGGGATTTGGCTACACCTTC. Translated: CASSSQGFGYTF.

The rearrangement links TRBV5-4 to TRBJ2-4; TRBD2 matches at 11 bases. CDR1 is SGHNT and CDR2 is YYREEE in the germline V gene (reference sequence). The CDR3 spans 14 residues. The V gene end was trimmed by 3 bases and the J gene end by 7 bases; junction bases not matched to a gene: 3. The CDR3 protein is CASSWWTSGNIQYF. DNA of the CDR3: TGTGCCAGCAGCTGGTGGACTAGCGGGAACATTCAGTACTTC.

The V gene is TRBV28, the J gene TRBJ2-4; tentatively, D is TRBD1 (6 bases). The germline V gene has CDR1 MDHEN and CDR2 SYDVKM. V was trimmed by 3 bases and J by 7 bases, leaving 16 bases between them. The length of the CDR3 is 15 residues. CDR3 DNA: TGTGCCAGCAGTTTCTTACAGGGAAGGGGGAACATTCAGTACTTC. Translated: CASSFLQGRGNIQYF.

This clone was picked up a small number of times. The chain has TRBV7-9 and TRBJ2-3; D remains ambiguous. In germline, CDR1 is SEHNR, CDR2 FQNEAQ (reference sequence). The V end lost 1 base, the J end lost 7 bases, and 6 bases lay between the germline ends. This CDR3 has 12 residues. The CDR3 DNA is TGTGCCAGCAGCTTAGGGGTGTATACGCAGTATTTT. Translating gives CASSLGVYTQYF.

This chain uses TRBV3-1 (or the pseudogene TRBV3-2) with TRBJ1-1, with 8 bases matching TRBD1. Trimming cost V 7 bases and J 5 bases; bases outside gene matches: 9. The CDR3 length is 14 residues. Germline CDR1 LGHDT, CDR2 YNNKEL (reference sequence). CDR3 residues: CASTGQGPWTEAFF. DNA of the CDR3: TGTGCCAGCACAGGACAGGGACCATGGACTGAAGCTTTCTTT.

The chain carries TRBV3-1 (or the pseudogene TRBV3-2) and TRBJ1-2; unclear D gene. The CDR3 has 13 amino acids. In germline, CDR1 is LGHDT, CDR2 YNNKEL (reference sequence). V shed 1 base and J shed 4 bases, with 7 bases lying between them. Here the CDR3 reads CASSQGRAYGYTF. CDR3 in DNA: TGTGCCAGCAGCCAAGGGAGGGCCTATGGCTACACCTTC.

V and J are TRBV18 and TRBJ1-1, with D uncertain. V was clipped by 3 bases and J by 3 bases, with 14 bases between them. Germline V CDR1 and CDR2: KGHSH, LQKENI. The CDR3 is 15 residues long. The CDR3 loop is CASSPVYGSDTEAFF. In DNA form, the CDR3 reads TGTGCCAGCTCACCCGTTTATGGGAGTGACACTGAAGCTTTCTTT. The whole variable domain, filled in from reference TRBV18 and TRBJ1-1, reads NAGVMQNPRHLVRRRGQEARLRCSPMKGHSHVYWYRQLPEEGLKFMVYLQKENIIDESGMPKERFSAEFPKEGPSILRIQQVVRGDSAAYFCASSPVYGSDTEAFFGQGTRLTVV.